Below, one TCR beta chain is given with its context. All enrollees were roughly 18 to 95 years old and from under 25 US areas. Cohorts were determined from participant-reported clinical history. This sample stems from a study of blood T cell repertoires in COVID-19. Study-level background: Samples of COVID-19 (acute and convalescent) were obtained from the United States, Italy and Spain. From T cells, B-cell-depleted T cells, or PBMCs came the material, which was cDNA or gDNA.

The assay was immunoSEQ multiplex PCR, and TCRdb's table has in-frame clones only and misses some. The data contain roughly 500,000 clones, roughly 90% of them singletons. Losses at the gene ends were 7 bases for V and 0 bases for J; bases not matched to a gene: 10. Per the germline V gene, CDR1 is SNHLY and CDR2 is FYNNEI. The CDR3 covers 16 residues. The chain recombines TRBV2 with TRBJ1-2, with 8 bases identical to TRBD1. The specimen was PBMCs or T cells enriched from blood (not recorded which). The origin of this receptor is a woman aged 40 to 50 who had recovered from COVID-19. CDR3 sequence reads: CASNDYTGGSNYGYTF. The CDR3 DNA reads as TGTGCCAGCAACGATTATACAGGGGGGTCTAACTATGGCTACACCTTC.